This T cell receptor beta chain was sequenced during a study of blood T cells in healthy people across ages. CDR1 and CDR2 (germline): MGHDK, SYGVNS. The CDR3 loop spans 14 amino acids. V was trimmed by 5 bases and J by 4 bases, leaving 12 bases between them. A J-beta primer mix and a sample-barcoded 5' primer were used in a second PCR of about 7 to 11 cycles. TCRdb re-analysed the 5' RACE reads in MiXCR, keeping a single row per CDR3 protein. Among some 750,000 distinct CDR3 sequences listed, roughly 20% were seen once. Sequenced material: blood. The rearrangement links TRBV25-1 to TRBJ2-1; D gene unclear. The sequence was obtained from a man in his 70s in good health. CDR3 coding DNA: TGTGCCAGCAGTCGTGGGCAAAGATACAATGAGCAGTTCTTC. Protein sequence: CASSRGQRYNEQFF.